This T cell receptor beta chain stems from a study of human versus mouse CDR3 diversity and MHC coevolution. Study results and limitations: Human CDR3s averaged more deletions and insertions than mouse CDR3s.

Method: immunoSEQ multiplex PCR; TCRdb's copy keeps in-frame clones and lacks some. The data show about 80,000 clones, 85% to 95% seen once. Trimming removed 6 bases from V and 5 bases from J; junction bases left unmatched: 1. Germline-derived CDR1 and CDR2 are MNHEY and SVGAGI. This CDR3 comprises 12 residues. With regard to this clone: What it binds is not known.

V and J are TRBV6-5 and TRBJ2-1; TRBD2 matches 7 bases. The sequencing sample was made of naive CD4+ T cells from blood. Stated subset: CD45RO-negative CD62L-positive naive CD4 T cells. The receptor comes from a person between 30 and 69 years old in good health. The DNA for the CDR3 is TGTGCCAGCAGCCTAGCGGACAATGAGCAGTTCTTC. It specifies CASSLADNEQFF.